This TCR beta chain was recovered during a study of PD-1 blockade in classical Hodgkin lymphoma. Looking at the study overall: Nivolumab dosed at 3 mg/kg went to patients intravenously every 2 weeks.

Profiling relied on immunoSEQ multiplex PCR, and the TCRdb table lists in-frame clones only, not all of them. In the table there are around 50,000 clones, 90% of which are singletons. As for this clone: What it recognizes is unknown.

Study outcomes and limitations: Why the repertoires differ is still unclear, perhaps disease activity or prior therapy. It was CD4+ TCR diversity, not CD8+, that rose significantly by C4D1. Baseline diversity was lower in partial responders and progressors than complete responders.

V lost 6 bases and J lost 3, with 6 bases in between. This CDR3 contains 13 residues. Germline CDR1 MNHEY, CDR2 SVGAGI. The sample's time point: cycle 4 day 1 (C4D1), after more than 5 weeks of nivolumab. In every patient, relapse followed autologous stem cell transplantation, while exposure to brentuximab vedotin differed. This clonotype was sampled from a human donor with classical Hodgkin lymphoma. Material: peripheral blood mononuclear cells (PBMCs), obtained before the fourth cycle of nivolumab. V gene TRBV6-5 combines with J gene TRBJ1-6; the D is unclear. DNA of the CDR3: TGTGCCAGCAGGGACTTCTATAATTCACCCCTCCACTTT. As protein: CASRDFYNSPLHF.